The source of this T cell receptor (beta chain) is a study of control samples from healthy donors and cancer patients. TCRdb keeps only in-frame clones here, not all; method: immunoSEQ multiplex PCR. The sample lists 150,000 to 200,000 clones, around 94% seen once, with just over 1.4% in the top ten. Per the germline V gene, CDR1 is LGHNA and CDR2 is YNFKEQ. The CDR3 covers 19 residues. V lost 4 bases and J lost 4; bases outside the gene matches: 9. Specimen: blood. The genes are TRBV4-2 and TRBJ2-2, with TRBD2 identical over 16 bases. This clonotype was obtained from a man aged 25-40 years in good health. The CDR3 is CASSLVGLAGGAGTGELFF. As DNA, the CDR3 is TGTGCCAGCAGCCTTGTGGGACTAGCGGGGGGGGCTGGCACCGGGGAGCTGTTTTTT.